This T cell receptor beta chain was documented in a study of regulatory T cells in long-lasting Graves disease. Trimming removed 6 bases from V and 1 base from J; junction bases left unmatched: 7. The CDR3 runs 16 residues. The germline gives CDR1 SNHLY, CDR2 FYNNEI. The time point denotes: newly diagnosed GD, antithyroid drugs for less than 3 months. The TCR library was made from RNA extracted from PBMCs. Assembly of TCR beta libraries relied on iRepertoire HTBI primers together with Arm-PCR of CDR3 regions. TCRdb reprocessed the multiplex PCR reads with MiXCR, giving one entry per CDR3 protein. The sample contains around 250,000 distinct CDR3 sequences, more than 15% of which appear only once. Study-wide points: A greater number of public clonotypes (approximately 2,500) was shared by persistent patients than by new patients (roughly 880).

Concerning this clonotype itself: The antigen remains unidentified.

The sample was also reused in another study, on T cells in Graves' hyperthyroidism and ophthalmopathy. Per that study: Clonotypes that were expanded in thyroid above 0.001 mostly appeared in blood too.

The sequence was obtained from a woman in her 30s with Graves disease. The sample was peripheral blood mononuclear cells (PBMCs), taken at new diagnosis, from a patient treated with antithyroid drugs. V usage is TRBV2 and J usage is TRBJ2-3; 10 bases map to TRBD1. The CDR3 DNA reads TGTGCCAGCAGAGACAGCGGGACAGGGGGCACAGATACGCAGTATTTT. As protein: CASRDSGTGGTDTQYF.